This entry is about one TCR beta chain. What it recognizes is unknown. This sample is part of a study of monozygotic twins with inflammatory bowel disease. Study results and caveats: Twins classed as concordant or discordant showed no difference in repertoire similarity, possibly from limited power.

Whole blood served as the source of total RNA, and no T cell sorting took place. Per sample, reverse transcription was split into eight reactions. Template switching added UMIs carrying a 6-nucleotide sample barcode. After re-calling the 5' RACE reads, TCRdb lists one entry per CDR3 protein, DNA absent. Here the sample table reports more than 75,000 distinct CDR3 sequences. Germline CDR1 and CDR2: WNHNN and SYGVQD (reference sequence). This CDR3 contains 17 residues. The source material was blood. The rearrangement joins TRBV10-1 to TRBJ1-4; the D call from TCRdb, TRBD1, cannot be confirmed without DNA. The source is a human donor with ulcerative colitis or Crohn's disease, or a healthy co-twin of an affected twin (not recorded which). The CDR3 is CASSVGQGGSTNEKLFF.